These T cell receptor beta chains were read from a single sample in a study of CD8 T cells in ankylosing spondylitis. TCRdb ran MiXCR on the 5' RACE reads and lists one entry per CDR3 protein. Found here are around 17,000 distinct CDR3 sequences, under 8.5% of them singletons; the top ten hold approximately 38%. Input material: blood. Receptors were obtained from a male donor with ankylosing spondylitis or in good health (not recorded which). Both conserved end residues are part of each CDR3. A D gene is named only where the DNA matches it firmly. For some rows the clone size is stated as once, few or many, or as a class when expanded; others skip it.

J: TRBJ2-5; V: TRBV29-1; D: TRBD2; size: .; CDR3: CSVEFRTSGALKETQYF; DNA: TGCAGCGTTGAATTCAGGACTAGCGGGGCGCTAAAAGAGACCCAGTACTTC
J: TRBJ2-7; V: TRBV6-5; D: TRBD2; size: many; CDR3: CASGRATPYEQYF; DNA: TGTGCCAGCGGGAGGGCCACCCCCTACGAGCAGTACTTC
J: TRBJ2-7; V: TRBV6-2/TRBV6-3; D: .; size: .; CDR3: CASSYMVFRTTGYEQYF; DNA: TGTGCCAGCAGTTACATGGTCTTTCGGACTACGGGCTACGAGCAGTACTTC
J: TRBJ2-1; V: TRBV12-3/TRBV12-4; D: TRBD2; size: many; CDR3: CASSFLGLAAKYNEQFF; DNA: TGTGCCAGCAGTTTTCTGGGACTAGCGGCAAAATACAATGAGCAGTTCTTC
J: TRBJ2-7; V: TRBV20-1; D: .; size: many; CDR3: CSANRGPVYEQYF; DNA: TGCAGTGCCAACAGAGGCCCCGTCTACGAGCAGTACTTC
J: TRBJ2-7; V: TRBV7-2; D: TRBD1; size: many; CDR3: CASSSTTGGYEQYF; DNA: TGTGCCAGCAGCTCTACGACAGGGGGGTACGAGCAGTACTTC
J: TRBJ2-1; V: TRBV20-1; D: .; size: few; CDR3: CSAREQGPIHEQFF; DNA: TGCAGTGCTAGGGAACAGGGCCCTATCCATGAGCAGTTCTTC
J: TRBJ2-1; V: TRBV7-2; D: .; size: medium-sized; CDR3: CASSSGLTLSEQFF; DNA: TGTGCCAGCAGCTCCGGTTTGACCCTTAGTGAGCAGTTCTTC
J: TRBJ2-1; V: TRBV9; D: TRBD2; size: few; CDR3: CASSVEAGGLYEQFF; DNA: TGTGCCAGCAGCGTAGAAGCGGGGGGGTTGTATGAGCAGTTCTTC
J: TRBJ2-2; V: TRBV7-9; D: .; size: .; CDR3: CASSSTRWGELFF; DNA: TGTGCCAGCAGCTCGACCAGGTGGGGGGAGCTGTTTTTT
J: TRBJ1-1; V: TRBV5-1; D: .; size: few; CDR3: CASSPGTEAFF; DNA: TGCGCCAGCAGCCCGGGGACTGAAGCTTTCTTT
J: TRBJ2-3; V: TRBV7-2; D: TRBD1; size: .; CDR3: CASSTGQAGDTQYF; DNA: TGTGCCAGCAGCACGGGACAGGCTGGAGATACGCAGTATTTT
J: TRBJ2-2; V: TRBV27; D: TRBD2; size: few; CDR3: CASSHPAGGDFGELFF; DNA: TGTGCCAGCAGTCATCCAGCGGGAGGGGATTTCGGGGAGCTGTTTTTT
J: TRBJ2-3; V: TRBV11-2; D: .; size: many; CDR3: CASSLGATDTQYF; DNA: TGTGCCAGCAGCTTAGGGGCCACAGATACGCAGTATTTT
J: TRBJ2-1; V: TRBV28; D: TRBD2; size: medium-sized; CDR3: CASSLFGGSSYNEQFF; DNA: TGTGCCAGCAGTTTATTCGGGGGGTCCTCCTACAATGAGCAGTTCTTC
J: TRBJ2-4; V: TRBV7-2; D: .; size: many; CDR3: CASSYGTKNIQYF; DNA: TGTGCCAGCAGCTACGGAACCAAAAACATTCAGTACTTC
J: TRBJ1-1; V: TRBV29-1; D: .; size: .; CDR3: CSVVRSEGTEAFF; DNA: TGCAGCGTGGTTCGGTCCGAGGGCACTGAAGCTTTCTTT
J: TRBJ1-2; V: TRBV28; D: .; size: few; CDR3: CASSLQGSVGYTF; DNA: TGTGCCAGCAGTCTTCAGGGGTCAGTCGGCTACACCTTC
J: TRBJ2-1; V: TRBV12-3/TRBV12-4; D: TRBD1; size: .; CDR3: CASSLGDRGRHALF; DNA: TGTGCCAGCAGTTTAGGGGACAGGGGGCGTCATGCGCTCTTC
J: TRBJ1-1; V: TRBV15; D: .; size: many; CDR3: CATSATLNTEAFF; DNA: TGTGCCACGTCGGCGACGTTGAACACTGAAGCTTTCTTT
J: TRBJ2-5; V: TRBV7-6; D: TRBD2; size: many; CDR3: CASSSGTRDVETQYF; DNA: TGTGCCAGCAGCTCCGGGACTAGGGACGTGGAGACCCAGTACTTC
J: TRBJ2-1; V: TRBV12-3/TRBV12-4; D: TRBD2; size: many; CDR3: CASSRTSGGAIEQFF; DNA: TGTGCCAGCAGTCGGACTAGCGGGGGGGCAATTGAGCAGTTCTTC
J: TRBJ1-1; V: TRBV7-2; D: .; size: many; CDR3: CASSLRGTEAFF; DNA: TGTGCCAGCAGCCTCAGAGGGACTGAAGCTTTCTTT
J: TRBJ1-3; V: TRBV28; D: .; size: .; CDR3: CAIPDSSTSGNTIYF; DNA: TGTGCCATCCCGGACAGTTCGACCTCCGGAAACACCATATATTTT
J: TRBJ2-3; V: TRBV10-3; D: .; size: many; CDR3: CAISDLGADTQYF; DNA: TGTGCCATCAGTGATTTGGGGGCAGATACGCAGTATTTT
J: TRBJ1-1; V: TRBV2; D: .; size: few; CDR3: CASREGYMNTEAFF; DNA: TGTGCCAGCAGGGAGGGGTACATGAACACTGAAGCTTTCTTT
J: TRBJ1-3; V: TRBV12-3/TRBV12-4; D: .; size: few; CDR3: CASSPSGSGNTIYF; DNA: TGTGCCAGCAGCCCTTCTGGCTCTGGAAACACCATATATTTT
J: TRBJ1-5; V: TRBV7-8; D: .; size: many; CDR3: CASTYLSSQPQHF; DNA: TGTGCCAGCACCTATCTTAGTTCGCAGCCCCAGCATTTT
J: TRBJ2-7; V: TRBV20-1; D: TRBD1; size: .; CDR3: CSASNRDRILEQYF; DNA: TGCAGTGCTAGCAACCGGGACAGGATTTTAGAGCAGTACTTC
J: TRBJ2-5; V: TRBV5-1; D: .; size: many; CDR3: CASSYGGGTAGLYLQETQYF; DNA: TGCGCCAGCAGCTACGGAGGAGGGACTGCGGGACTGTACCTCCAAGAGACCCAGTACTTC
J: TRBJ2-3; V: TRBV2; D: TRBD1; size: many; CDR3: CASTRDSDTDTQYF; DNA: TGTGCCAGCACCCGGGACAGCGACACAGATACGCAGTATTTT
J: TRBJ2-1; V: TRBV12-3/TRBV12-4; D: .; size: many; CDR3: CASSLGFNEQFF; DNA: TGTGCCAGCAGTTTGGGGTTCAATGAGCAGTTCTTC
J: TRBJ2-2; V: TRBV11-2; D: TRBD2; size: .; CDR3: CASSLAGGAGELFF; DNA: TGTGCCAGCAGCTTAGCGGGAGGAGCCGGGGAGCTGTTTTTT